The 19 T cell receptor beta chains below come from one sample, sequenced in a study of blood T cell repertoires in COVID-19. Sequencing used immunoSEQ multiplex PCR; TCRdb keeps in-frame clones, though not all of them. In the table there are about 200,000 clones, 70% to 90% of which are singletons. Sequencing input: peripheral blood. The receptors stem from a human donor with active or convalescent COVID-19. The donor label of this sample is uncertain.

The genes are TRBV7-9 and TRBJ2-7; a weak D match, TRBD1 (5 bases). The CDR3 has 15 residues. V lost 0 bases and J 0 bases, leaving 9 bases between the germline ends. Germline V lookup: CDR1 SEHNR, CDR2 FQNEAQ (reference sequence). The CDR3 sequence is CASSLAQGPSYEQYF. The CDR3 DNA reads TGTGCCAGCAGCTTAGCCCAGGGCCCCTCCTACGAGCAGTACTTC.

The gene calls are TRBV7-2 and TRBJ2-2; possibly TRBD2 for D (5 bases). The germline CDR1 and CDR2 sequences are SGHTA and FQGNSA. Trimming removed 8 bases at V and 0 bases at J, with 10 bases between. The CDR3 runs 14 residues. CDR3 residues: CASGEGANTGELFF. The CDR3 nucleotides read TGTGCCAGCGGTGAGGGCGCGAACACCGGGGAGCTGTTTTTT.

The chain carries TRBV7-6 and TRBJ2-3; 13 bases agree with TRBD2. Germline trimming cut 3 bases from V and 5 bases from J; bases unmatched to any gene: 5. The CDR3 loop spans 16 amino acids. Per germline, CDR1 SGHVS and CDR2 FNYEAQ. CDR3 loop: CASSFGLAGAGDTQYF. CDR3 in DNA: TGTGCCAGCAGCTTTGGACTAGCGGGAGCTGGAGATACGCAGTATTTT.

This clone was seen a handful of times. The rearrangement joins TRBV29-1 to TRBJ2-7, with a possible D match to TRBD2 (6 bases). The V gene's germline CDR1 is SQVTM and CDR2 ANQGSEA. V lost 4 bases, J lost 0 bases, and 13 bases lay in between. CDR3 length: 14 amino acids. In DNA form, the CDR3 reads TGCAGCGTTGTGGAGGGAGGTGCCTCCTACGAGCAGTACTTC. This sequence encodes CSVVEGGASYEQYF.

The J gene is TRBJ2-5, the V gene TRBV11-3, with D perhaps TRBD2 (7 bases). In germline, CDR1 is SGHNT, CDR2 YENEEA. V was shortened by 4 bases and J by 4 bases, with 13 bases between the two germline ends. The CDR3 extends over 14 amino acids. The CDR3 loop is CASSSEGGGETQYF. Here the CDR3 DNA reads TGTGCCAGCAGCTCAGAGGGGGGGGGAGAGACCCAGTACTTC.

CDR3 amino acids: CAVPSGRPGANVLTF. CDR3 sequence (DNA): TGTGCCGTTCCCTCTGGGCGTCCTGGGGCCAACGTCCTGACTTTC. The chain has TRBV28 and TRBJ2-6; D is unresolved. Germline CDR1 is MDHEN and CDR2 is SYDVKM. This CDR3 is 15 amino acids long. The V end was cut by 11 bases, the J end by 2 bases, with 16 bases between.

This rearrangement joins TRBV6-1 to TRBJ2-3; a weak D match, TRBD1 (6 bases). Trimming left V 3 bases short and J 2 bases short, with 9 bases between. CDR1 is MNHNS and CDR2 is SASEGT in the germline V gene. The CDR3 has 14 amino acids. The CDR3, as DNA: TGTGCCAGCAGTGATAGGGGGATCACAGATACGCAGTATTTT. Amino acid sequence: CASSDRGITDTQYF.

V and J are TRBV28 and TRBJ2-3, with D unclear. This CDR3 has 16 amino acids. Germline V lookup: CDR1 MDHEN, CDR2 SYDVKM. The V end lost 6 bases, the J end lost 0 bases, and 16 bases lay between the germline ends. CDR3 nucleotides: TGTGCCAGCAGCAATCTGATGTCTACTAGCACAGATACGCAGTATTTT. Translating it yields CASSNLMSTSTDTQYF.

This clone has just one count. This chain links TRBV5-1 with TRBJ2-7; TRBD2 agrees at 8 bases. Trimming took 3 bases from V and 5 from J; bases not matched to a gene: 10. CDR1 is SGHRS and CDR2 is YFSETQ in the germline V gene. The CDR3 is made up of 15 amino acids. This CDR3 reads CASSSLSGSRHEQYF. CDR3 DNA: TGCGCCAGCAGCTCCCTCAGCGGGAGCCGACACGAGCAGTACTTC. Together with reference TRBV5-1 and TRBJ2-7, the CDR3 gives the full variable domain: KAGVTQTPRYLIKTRGQQVTLSCSPISGHRSVSWYQQTPGQGLQFLFEYFSETQRNKGNFPGRFSGRQFSNSRSEMNVSTLELGDSALYLCASSSLSGSRHEQYFGPGTRLTVT.

The CDR3 bases are TGTGCCACCAGTGATAATAGCGGGAGGGCCGACAATGAGCAGTTCTTC. Amino acid sequence: CATSDNSGRADNEQFF. The chain combines TRBV24-1 with TRBJ2-1; TRBD2 matches at 11 bases. CDR3 length equals 16 residues. Unmatched junction bases numbered 5, after V lost 3 bases and J lost 5 bases. Per germline, CDR1 KGHDR and CDR2 SFDVKD.

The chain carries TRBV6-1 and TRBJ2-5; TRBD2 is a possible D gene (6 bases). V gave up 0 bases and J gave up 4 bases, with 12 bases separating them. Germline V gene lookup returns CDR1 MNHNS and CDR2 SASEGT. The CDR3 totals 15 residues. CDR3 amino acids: CASSEAGLARETQYF. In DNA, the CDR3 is TGTGCCAGCAGTGAAGCGGGGCTAGCGCGAGAGACCCAGTACTTC.

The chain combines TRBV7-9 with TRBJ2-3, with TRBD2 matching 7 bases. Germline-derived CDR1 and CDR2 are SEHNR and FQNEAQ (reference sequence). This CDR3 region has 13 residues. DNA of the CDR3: TGTACGAGCCTAGCGGTTTTTGGAGATACGCAGTATTTT. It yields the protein CTSLAVFGDTQYF.

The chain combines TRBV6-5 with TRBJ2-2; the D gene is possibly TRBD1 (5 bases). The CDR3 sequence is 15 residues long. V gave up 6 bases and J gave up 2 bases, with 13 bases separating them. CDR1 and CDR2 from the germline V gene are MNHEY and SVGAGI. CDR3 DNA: TGTGCCAGCAGGCCCCCAAGGGGTAACACCGGGGAGCTGTTTTTT. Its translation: CASRPPRGNTGELFF.

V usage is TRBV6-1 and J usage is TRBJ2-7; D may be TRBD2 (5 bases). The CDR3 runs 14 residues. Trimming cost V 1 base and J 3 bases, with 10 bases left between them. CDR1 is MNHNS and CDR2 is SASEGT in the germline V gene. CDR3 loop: CASSEERVSYEQYF. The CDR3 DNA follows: TGTGCCAGCAGTGAAGAGAGGGTGAGCTACGAGCAGTACTTC.

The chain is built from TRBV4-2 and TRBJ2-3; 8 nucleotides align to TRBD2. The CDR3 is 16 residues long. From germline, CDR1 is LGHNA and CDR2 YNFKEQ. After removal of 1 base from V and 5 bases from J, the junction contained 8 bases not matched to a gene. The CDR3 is CASSQGLAGSKDTQYF. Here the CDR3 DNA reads TGTGCCAGCAGCCAAGGATTAGCGGGAAGTAAAGATACGCAGTATTTT.

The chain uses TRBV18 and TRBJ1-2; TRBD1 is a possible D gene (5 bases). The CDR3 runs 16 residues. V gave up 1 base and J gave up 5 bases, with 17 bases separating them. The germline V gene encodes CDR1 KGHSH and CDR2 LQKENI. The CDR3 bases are TGTGCCAGCTCACCACTTTCAGGGTCCAACACGTATGGCTACACCTTC. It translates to CASSPLSGSNTYGYTF.

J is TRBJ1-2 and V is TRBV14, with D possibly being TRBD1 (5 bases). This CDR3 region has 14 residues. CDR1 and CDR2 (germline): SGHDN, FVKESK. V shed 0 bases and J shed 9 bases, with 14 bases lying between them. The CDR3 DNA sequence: TGTGCCAGCAGCCAAGATCGGAGGGGAACAAGCTACACCTTC. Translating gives CASSQDRRGTSYTF.

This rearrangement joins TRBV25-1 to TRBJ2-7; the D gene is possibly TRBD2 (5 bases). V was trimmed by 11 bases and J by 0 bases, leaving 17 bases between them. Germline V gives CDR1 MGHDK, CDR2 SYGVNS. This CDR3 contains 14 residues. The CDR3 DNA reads TGTGCCCCAAAGTGGGAGCGAGTCTCCTACGAGCAGTACTTC. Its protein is CAPKWERVSYEQYF.

Here the CDR3 DNA reads TGCGCCAGCAGCTTGTCCGAGGGCTTCTCCTACGAGCAGTACTTC. It yields the protein CASSLSEGFSYEQYF. The chain joins TRBV5-1 to TRBJ2-7; a possible D gene is TRBD2 (5 bases). Trimming removed 1 base at V and 0 bases at J, with 11 bases between. CDR1 and CDR2 (germline): SGHRS, YFSETQ. This CDR3 is built from 15 residues.